This entry lists 23 T cell receptor beta chains sequenced from one sample in a study of lymphopenia after photon versus proton radiotherapy. The assay was immunoSEQ multiplex PCR, and TCRdb's table has in-frame clones only and misses some. The repertoire holds 65,000 to 90,000 clones, 80% to 95% seen once, with over 2% in the top ten. The sequences come from peripheral blood, collected from a patient treated with photon-based radiotherapy. Receptors originate from a woman aged 40 to 50 with cholangiocarcinoma.

The chain links TRBV10-3 to TRBJ1-5, with D possibly matching TRBD1 (6 bases). There are 14 residues in the CDR3. Trimming pared 3 bases from V and 5 bases from J, leaving 11 bases between. Per germline, CDR1 ENHRY and CDR2 SYGVKD. The DNA for the CDR3 is TGTGCCATCAGTGATGGCGACAGGTATCAGCCCCAGCATTTT. Translation gives CAISDGDRYQPQHF.

V is TRBV29-1 and J is TRBJ2-7; D unresolved. The V gene lost 4 bases and the J gene lost 4 bases, with 8 bases spanning the gap. From germline, CDR1 is SQVTM and CDR2 ANQGSEA. The CDR3 contains 11 residues. The CDR3 DNA reads TGCAGCGTTGTGTGGGCTTACGAGCAGTACTTC. Its translation: CSVVWAYEQYF.

This chain links TRBV7-2 with TRBJ1-1; no clear D gene. Germline loops: CDR1 SGHTA, CDR2 FQGNSA. The V gene lost 1 base and the J gene lost 8 bases, with 20 bases spanning the gap. CDR3 length: 16 residues. The CDR3 DNA reads as TGTGCCAGCAGCTTAGTTTTTCCACTCCAAGTAGAAGAAGCTTTCTTT. Translated, it gives CASSLVFPLQVEEAFF.

The rearrangement links TRBV7-2 to TRBJ1-1; D is unresolved. The CDR3 has 11 residues. V lost 6 bases to trimming and J lost 2 bases, with 4 bases between them. The germline V gene encodes CDR1 SGHTA and CDR2 FQGNSA. The CDR3 DNA reads as TGTGCCAGCAGGCATAACACTGAAGCTTTCTTT. This codes for CASRHNTEAFF.

V and J are TRBV2 and TRBJ2-3; D is perhaps TRBD1 (5 bases). The V gene's germline CDR1 is SNHLY and CDR2 FYNNEI. The CDR3 extends over 14 amino acids. V was clipped by 5 bases and J by 4 bases, with 13 bases between them. This chain's CDR3 is CASSRGAPADTQYF. Here the CDR3 DNA reads TGTGCCAGCAGTCGTGGGGCCCCGGCAGATACGCAGTATTTT.

This chain links TRBV30 with TRBJ2-7; D unresolved. CDR1 and CDR2 from the germline V gene are GTSNPN and SVGIG (reference sequence). V shed 2 bases and J shed 6 bases, with 8 bases lying between them. The CDR3 is made up of 11 amino acids. For the CDR3, the DNA is TGTGCCTGGAGTTCCAGCGCCGAGCAGTACTTC. It encodes CAWSSSAEQYF.

The chain has TRBV5-5 and TRBJ2-5, with D unresolved. The CDR3 is made up of 12 amino acids. Trimming pared 4 bases from V and 5 bases from J, leaving 9 bases between. Germline V gives CDR1 SGHKS, CDR2 YYEKEE (reference sequence). In nucleotides, the CDR3 is TGTGCCAGCAGCAACATGGCGGAGACCCAGTACTTC. Protein product: CASSNMAETQYF.

CDR3 nucleotide sequence: TGCGCCAGCAGCGACAAAGAGACCCAGTACTTC. The encoded protein is CASSDKETQYF. The V gene is TRBV5-1, the J gene TRBJ2-5; the D is unclear. CDR3 length: 11 amino acids. The V and J ends lost 4 bases and 3 bases respectively, with 4 bases between them. CDR1 is SGHRS, CDR2 YFSETQ, per germline. Full variable domain (missing parts from reference TRBV5-1 and TRBJ2-5): KAGVTQTPRYLIKTRGQQVTLSCSPISGHRSVSWYQQTPGQGLQFLFEYFSETQRNKGNFPGRFSGRQFSNSRSEMNVSTLELGDSALYLCASSDKETQYFGPGTRLLVL.

The chain combines TRBV10-2 with TRBJ1-4; possibly TRBD1 for D (6 bases). The CDR3 runs 11 residues. The germline V gene encodes CDR1 WSHSY and CDR2 SAAADI. V lost 6 bases, J lost 8 bases, and 7 bases lay in between. The CDR3 region is CASRGGEKLFF. The CDR3 coding sequence is TGCGCCAGCAGAGGGGGGGAAAAACTGTTTTTT.

The rearrangement links TRBV16 to TRBJ2-7; D may correspond to TRBD1 or TRBD2 (5 bases each). CDR1 KGHSY and CDR2 FQNENV come from the germline V gene. Trimming cost V 2 bases and J 6 bases, with 11 bases left between them. The CDR3 contains 13 residues. The CDR3 DNA reads TGTGCCAGCAGCCAAGGGGGAGAACTCGAGCAGTACTTC. It codes for CASSQGGELEQYF.

The J gene is TRBJ1-1, the V gene TRBV11-2; 8 bases are a match to TRBD1. There are 16 residues in the CDR3. Trimming removed 4 bases from V and 1 base from J; junction bases left unmatched: 8. Per germline, CDR1 SGHAT and CDR2 FQNNGV. The CDR3 loop reads CASSSRTGFRNTEAFF. The DNA of the CDR3 is TGTGCCAGCAGCTCGAGGACAGGGTTTAGGAACACTGAAGCTTTCTTT.

This chain joins TRBV25-1 and TRBJ1-6, with D possibly matching TRBD1 (6 bases). In germline, CDR1 is MGHDK, CDR2 SYGVNS. CDR3 size: 14 residues. V lost 5 bases, J lost 7 bases, and 12 bases lay in between. CDR3 in DNA: TGTGCCAGCAGTATGAGGACAGTCAATTCACCCCTCCACTTT. Residues: CASSMRTVNSPLHF.

The genes are TRBV6-1 and TRBJ1-5, with D possibly being TRBD1 (5 bases). V gave up 2 bases and J gave up 4 bases, with 15 bases separating them. Germline CDR1 and CDR2: MNHNS and SASEGT. The CDR3 length is 16 residues. The CDR3 nucleotides read TGTGCCAGCAGTGAATGGGGGGGGAGGGTAAATCAGCCCCAGCATTTT. Encoded protein: CASSEWGGRVNQPQHF.

This clone was seen a single time. The V call is TRBV9, the J call TRBJ1-6; 10 nucleotides line up with TRBD1. Germline V gene lookup returns CDR1 SGDLS and CDR2 YYNGEE. Trimming took 0 bases from V and 10 from J; bases not matched to a gene: 4. The CDR3 totals 15 residues. The CDR3: CASSVEGTGDSPLHF. The DNA for the CDR3 is TGTGCCAGCAGCGTAGAGGGGACAGGGGACTCACCCCTCCACTTT.

The V call is TRBV14, the J call TRBJ1-4; D remains ambiguous. This CDR3 comprises 13 residues. Germline CDR1 reads SGHDN; CDR2 reads FVKESK. V was pared by 0 bases and J by 10 bases, with 9 bases between. The CDR3, as DNA: TGTGCCAGCAGCCAAGACAACAGTCTAAAACTGTTTTTT. Translating it yields CASSQDNSLKLFF.

The chain recombines TRBV6-1 with TRBJ2-7, with D unresolved. V lost 7 bases, J lost 4 bases, and 17 bases lay in between. Germline V gene lookup returns CDR1 MNHNS and CDR2 SASEGT. This CDR3 region has 14 residues. CDR3 region: CASTNSGPSYEQYF. CDR3 coding DNA: TGTGCCAGCACCAATAGTGGCCCATCTTACGAGCAGTACTTC.

This sequence joins TRBV7-2 and TRBJ2-1; D may match TRBD1 or TRBD2 (6 bases each). V dropped 8 bases and J dropped 8 bases, with 10 bases sitting between them. The CDR3 has 11 residues. Germline V gene lookup returns CDR1 SGHTA and CDR2 FQGNSA. The CDR3 DNA is TGTGCCAGCTCCGGGGGCCATGAGCAGTTCTTC. Its translation is CASSGGHEQFF.

With regard to this clone: The junction departs from germline at one end; a sequencing error may be responsible. J is TRBJ2-2 and V is TRBV7-3; TRBD1 agrees at 11 bases. The CDR3 is made up of 17 amino acids. The germline V gene has CDR1 SGHTA and CDR2 FQGTGA. The CDR3 DNA reads as TGTGCCAGCAGCTTAACCCGGGACAGGGGGAACGCCGGGGAGCTGTTTTTT. This gives the protein CASSLTRDRGNAGELFF.

The chain has TRBV2 and TRBJ1-4; D is unresolved. The V and J ends lost 6 bases and 4 bases respectively, with 6 bases between them. Germline V gene data show CDR1 as SNHLY and CDR2 as FYNNEI. This CDR3 contains 12 residues. The CDR3 spells CASRVSNEKLFF. Here the CDR3 DNA reads TGTGCCAGCAGGGTCAGTAATGAAAAACTGTTTTTT.

The chain couples TRBV7-9 to TRBJ2-3; D might be TRBD1 (5 bases). The CDR3 contains 14 residues. The V end lost 8 bases, the J end lost 2 bases, and 14 bases lay between the germline ends. In germline, CDR1 is SEHNR, CDR2 FQNEAQ (reference sequence). CDR3 coding DNA: TGTGCCAGCCAATCCAGGACAAACACAGATACGCAGTATTTT. This sequence encodes CASQSRTNTDTQYF.

This clone appeared a single time. The chain employs TRBV19 and TRBJ1-6, with a tentative D call TRBD1 (6 bases). V lost 1 base to trimming and J lost 0 bases, with 10 bases between them. In germline, CDR1 is LNHDA, CDR2 SQIVND (reference sequence). This CDR3 has 17 amino acids. The CDR3 nucleotides read TGTGCCAGTAGTATAGTCCAGGGGAGCTCCTATAATTCACCCCTCCACTTT. Encoded protein: CASSIVQGSSYNSPLHF.

The rearrangement uses TRBV27 and TRBJ2-3; 13 nucleotides line up with TRBD2. Germline CDR1 reads MNHEY; CDR2 reads SMNVEV (reference sequence). This CDR3 is 14 amino acids long. V dropped 6 bases and J dropped 7; count of bases not matched to a gene: 4. CDR3 in DNA: TGTGCCAGCAGAACCGGGACTAGCGGGAATACGCAGTATTTT. Translating gives CASRTGTSGNTQYF.

This sequence joins TRBV7-3 and TRBJ2-3; D is unclear. This CDR3 is built from 15 residues. Trimming cost V 6 bases and J 4 bases, with 17 bases left between them. Per the germline V gene, CDR1 is SGHTA and CDR2 is FQGTGA. The CDR3 spells CASRASGVGPDTQYF. CDR3 sequence (DNA): TGTGCCAGCAGGGCTAGTGGGGTAGGACCAGATACGCAGTATTTT.